Listed here are 15 T cell receptor beta chains from one sample, sequenced in a study of blood T cell repertoires in COVID-19. Sequencing was performed with immunoSEQ multiplex PCR; in TCRdb, only in-frame clones are kept and a portion is missing. The table lists roughly 80,000 clones, 91% of them singletons, with 2.5% to 3% in the top ten. The specimen sequenced was peripheral blood. These TCRs come from a man aged 50 to 59 with COVID-19, enrolled during active disease.

This sequence joins TRBV11-2 and TRBJ2-7; TRBD1 agrees at 7 bases. V lost 6 bases to trimming and J lost 3 bases; unmatched junction nucleotides: 2. The CDR3 covers 12 residues. Per the germline V gene, CDR1 is SGHAT and CDR2 is FQNNGV. The CDR3 sequence: CASSPGGYEQYF. The CDR3 region has the DNA TGTGCCAGCAGTCCAGGGGGCTACGAGCAGTACTTC. The variable domain in full, completed from reference TRBV11-2 and TRBJ2-7, reads EAGVAQSPRYKIIEKRQSVAFWCNPISGHATLYWYQQILGQGPKLLIQFQNNGVVDDSQLPKDRFSAERLKGVDSTLKIQPAKLEDSAVYLCASSPGGYEQYFGPGTRLTVT.

This chain uses TRBV28 with TRBJ2-7; TRBD2 matches 12 bases. This CDR3 contains 16 residues. V lost 1 base, J lost 4 bases, and 5 bases stayed unmatched. Per the germline V gene, CDR1 is MDHEN and CDR2 is SYDVKM. As DNA, the CDR3 is TGTGCCAGCAGTTTATCTGGACTAGCGGGAAGGTACGAGCAGTACGTC. This sequence encodes CASSLSGLAGRYEQYV.

V gene TRBV5-1 combines with J gene TRBJ2-5; 8 bases are shared with TRBD1. This CDR3 has 16 amino acids. J lost 4 bases, V lost 0 bases, and 8 bases had no gene match. Germline V lookup: CDR1 SGHRS, CDR2 YFSETQ. The CDR3, as DNA: TGCGCCAGCAGCTTGGCGCCCGGACAGGGACGAGAGACCCAGTACTTC. Its translation: CASSLAPGQGRETQYF. The complete variable domain, with remaining parts taken from reference TRBV5-1 and TRBJ2-5, reads KAGVTQTPRYLIKTRGQQVTLSCSPISGHRSVSWYQQTPGQGLQFLFEYFSETQRNKGNFPGRFSGRQFSNSRSEMNVSTLELGDSALYLCASSLAPGQGRETQYFGPGTRLLVL.

This clone has just one count. V gene TRBV5-1 combines with J gene TRBJ2-7; 8 nucleotides line up with TRBD2. Germline loops: CDR1 SGHRS, CDR2 YFSETQ. The CDR3 contains 15 residues. Trimming at V came to 0 bases and at J to 2 bases, leaving 4 bases not matched to a gene. The CDR3 region has the DNA TGCGCCAGCAGCTTGGGTACTAGCGGAACCTACGAGCAGTACGTC. Its protein product is CASSLGTSGTYEQYV.

This clone was recorded only once. The CDR3 bases are TGCGCCAGCAGCTTTGAGGGTAGCACAGATACGCAGTATTTT. Translation gives CASSFEGSTDTQYF. The V gene is TRBV5-1, the J gene TRBJ2-3, with D possibly being TRBD2 (5 bases). Germline CDR1 SGHRS, CDR2 YFSETQ. V was pared by 2 bases and J by 0 bases, with 7 bases between. CDR3 length: 14 residues.

J is TRBJ2-2 and V is TRBV5-8; 7 positions agree with TRBD1. The junction had 4 bases not matched to a gene; V was cut back by 5 bases and J by 3 bases. Germline CDR1 and CDR2: SGHTS and YDEGEE. This CDR3 region has 14 residues. The CDR3 reads CASRRQGDTGELFF. The CDR3 DNA reads TGTGCCAGCAGACGACAGGGAGACACCGGGGAGCTGTTTTTT. Supplemented by reference TRBV5-8 and TRBJ2-2, the full variable domain reads EAGVTQSPTHLIKTRGQQATLRCSPISGHTSVYWYQQALGLGLQFLLWYDEGEERNRGNFPPRFSGRQFPNYSSELNVNALELEDSALYLCASRRQGDTGELFFGEGSRLTVL.

J is TRBJ1-2 and V is TRBV28, with D maybe TRBD1 (6 bases). V was cut by 4 bases and J by 8 bases, with 11 bases left in between. The CDR3 sequence is 12 residues long. CDR1 is MDHEN, CDR2 SYDVKM, per germline. The CDR3, as DNA: TGTGCCAGCAGTTACAGGGTTAGCGGCTACACCTTC. Translating it yields CASSYRVSGYTF.

The gene calls are TRBV30 and TRBJ2-7, with 7 bases fitting TRBD2. V was pared by 4 bases and J by 7 bases, with 10 bases of the junction left unmatched. CDR1 GTSNPN and CDR2 SVGIG come from the germline V gene (reference sequence). The CDR3 runs 13 residues. The CDR3 region is CAWTFSAGEEQYF. In DNA, the CDR3 is TGTGCCTGGACGTTTTCGGCGGGAGAAGAGCAGTACTTC.

J is TRBJ1-1 and V is TRBV12-3 or TRBV12-4, with 10 bases lining up with TRBD1. After removal of 5 bases from V and 11 bases from J, the junction contained 8 bases not matched to a gene. The CDR3 is 13 amino acids. The CDR3 spells CASSPRQGAHAFF. Here the CDR3 DNA reads TGTGCCAGCAGTCCTCGACAGGGGGCGCACGCTTTCTTT.

J is TRBJ2-2 and V is TRBV11-1; TRBD1 agrees at 7 bases. The CDR3 loop spans 15 amino acids. Germline values: CDR1 SGHAT, CDR2 FQDESV (reference sequence). V shed 4 bases, J shed 5 bases, and the junction held 7 bases outside the gene matches. The CDR3 spells CASSSRGQGTGELFF. DNA of the CDR3: TGTGCCAGCAGCTCAAGGGGGCAAGGGACCGGGGAGCTGTTTTTT.

The J gene is TRBJ1-5, the V gene TRBV15, with 9 bases lining up with TRBD1. V was pared by 3 bases and J by 6 bases, with 12 bases of the junction left unmatched. This CDR3 has 17 amino acids. Germline V CDR1 and CDR2: LNHNV, YYDKDF (reference sequence). The CDR3 loop reads CATSRGTRTGEGQPQHF. CDR3 in DNA: TGTGCCACCAGCAGGGGTACCCGGACAGGGGAGGGTCAGCCCCAGCATTTT.

The J gene is TRBJ2-2, the V gene TRBV6-4; no reliable D call. The CDR3 extends over 14 amino acids. Trimming cost V 0 bases and J 6 bases, with 8 bases left between them. The germline CDR1 and CDR2 sequences are MRHNA and SNTAGT. The CDR3 DNA sequence: TGTGCCAGCAGTGACTCTCCATTTTCCGGGGAGCTGTTTTTT. Translating gives CASSDSPFSGELFF.

This chain links TRBV27 with TRBJ2-7, with 7 bases lining up with TRBD1. The CDR3 consists of 16 residues. Trimming removed 4 bases from V and 5 bases from J; junction bases left unmatched: 14. Germline V gene data show CDR1 as MNHEY and CDR2 as SMNVEV (reference sequence). CDR3 sequence: CASSSLRGRRTHEQYF. The CDR3 DNA sequence: TGTGCCAGCAGTTCCCTAAGGGGGCGAAGGACCCACGAGCAGTACTTC.

Only one count was recorded for this clone. The V and J genes are TRBV6-1 and TRBJ1-2; D unresolved. The germline CDR1 and CDR2 sequences are MNHNS and SASEGT. The CDR3 length is 13 residues. The V end lost 1 base, the J end lost 6 bases, and 9 bases lay between the germline ends. The CDR3 DNA sequence: TGTGCCAGCAGTGAAGGGCTCACCCATGGCTACACCTTC. Protein: CASSEGLTHGYTF.

This rearrangement joins TRBV30 to TRBJ2-7; 11 bases align to TRBD2. V dropped 2 bases and J dropped 6; count of bases not matched to a gene: 9. Germline V gives CDR1 GTSNPN, CDR2 SVGIG (reference sequence). This CDR3 contains 15 residues. The CDR3 DNA follows: TGTGCCTGGAGTATCTTAGCGGGAGGGAAGGGCGAGCAGTACTTC. As protein: CAWSILAGGKGEQYF.